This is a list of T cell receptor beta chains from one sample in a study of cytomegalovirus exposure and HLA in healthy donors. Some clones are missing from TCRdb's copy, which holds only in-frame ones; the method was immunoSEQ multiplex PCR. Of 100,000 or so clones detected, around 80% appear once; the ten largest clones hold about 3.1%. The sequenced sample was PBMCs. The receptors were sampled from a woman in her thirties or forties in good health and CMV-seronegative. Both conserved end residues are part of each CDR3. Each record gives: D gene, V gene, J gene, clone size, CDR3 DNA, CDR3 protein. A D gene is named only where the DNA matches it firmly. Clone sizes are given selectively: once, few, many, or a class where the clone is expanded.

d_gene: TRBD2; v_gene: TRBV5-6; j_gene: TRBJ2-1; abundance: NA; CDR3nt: TGTGCCAGCAGCGCCCCTAGCGGTGACAATGAGCAGTTCTTC; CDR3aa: CASSAPSGDNEQFF
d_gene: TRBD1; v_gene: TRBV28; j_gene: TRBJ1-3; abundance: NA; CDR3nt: TGTGCCAGCAGCGTTGGGACAGGCTCTGGAAACACCATATATTTT; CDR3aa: CASSVGTGSGNTIYF
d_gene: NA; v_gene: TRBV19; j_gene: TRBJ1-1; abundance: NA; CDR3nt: TGTGCCAGTAGTATTGGACAGCCGAACACTGAAGCTTTCTTT; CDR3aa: CASSIGQPNTEAFF
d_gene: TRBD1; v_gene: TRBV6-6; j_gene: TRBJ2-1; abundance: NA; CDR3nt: TGTGCCAGCAGGCGACAGGGAAATACAGGGGATGAGCAGTTCTTC; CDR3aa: CASRRQGNTGDEQFF
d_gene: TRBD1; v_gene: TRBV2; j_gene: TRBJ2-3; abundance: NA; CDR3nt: TGTGCCAGCAGTGAGTCGGCAGGGGGTGCTGATACGCAGTATTTT; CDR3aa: CASSESAGGADTQYF
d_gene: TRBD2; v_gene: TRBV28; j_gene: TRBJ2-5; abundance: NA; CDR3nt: TGTGCCAGCAGTTCCGGACTAGCGGCGGCGCGGGAGACCCAGTACTTC; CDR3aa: CASSSGLAAARETQYF
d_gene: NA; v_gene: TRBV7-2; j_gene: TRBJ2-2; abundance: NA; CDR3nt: TGTGCCAGCTTGAACAGTGACAGGGGAGGGACCGGGGAGCTGTTTTTT; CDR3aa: CASLNSDRGGTGELFF
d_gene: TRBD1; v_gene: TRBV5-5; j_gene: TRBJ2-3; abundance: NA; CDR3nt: TGTGCCAGCAGCTTTGGTCGACAGGGATGGGGGTACACAGATACGCAGTATTTT; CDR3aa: CASSFGRQGWGYTDTQYF
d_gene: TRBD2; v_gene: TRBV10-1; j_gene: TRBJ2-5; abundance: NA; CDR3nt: TGCGCCAGCAGTGAGTCGCGAGCGGGGGGGCAAGAGACCCAGTACTTC; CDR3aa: CASSESRAGGQETQYF
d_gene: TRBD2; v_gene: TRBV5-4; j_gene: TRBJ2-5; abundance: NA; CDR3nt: TGTGCCAGCAGCCCGGGAATCGGGGGGCAAGAGACCCAGTACTTC; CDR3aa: CASSPGIGGQETQYF
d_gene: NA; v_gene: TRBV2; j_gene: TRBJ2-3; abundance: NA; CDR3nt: TGTGCCAGCATGCGGTCTCGCACAGATACGCAGTATTTT; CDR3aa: CASMRSRTDTQYF
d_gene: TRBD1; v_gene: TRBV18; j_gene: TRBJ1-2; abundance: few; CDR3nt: TGTGCCAGCTCATCAGGGCGGGACAGGGGGCCCTCCGACTATGGCTACACCTTC; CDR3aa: CASSSGRDRGPSDYGYTF
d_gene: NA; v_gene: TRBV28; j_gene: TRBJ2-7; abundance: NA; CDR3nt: TGTGCCAGCAGTTCTACATCTCGGGGGAGCTCCTACGAGCAGTACTTC; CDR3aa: CASSSTSRGSSYEQYF